The 17 T cell receptor beta chains below come from one sample, sequenced in a study of identical twins. From the 5' RACE reads, TCRdb called clonotypes with MiXCR, one entry per CDR3 protein. The data show about 520,000 distinct CDR3 sequences, with 20% to 25% seen just once and 0.8% to 1% held by the top ten. Another study also made use of these data, one on T cells expressing NK-cell markers.

The sample was CD4+ T cells sorted from blood. These TCRs come from a woman under 30 in good health.

The chain joins TRBV5-8 to TRBJ2-3, with TRBD2 identical over 14 bases. Germline lookup yields CDR1 SGHTS and CDR2 YDEGEE. Germline trimming cut 4 bases from V and 8 bases from J; bases unmatched to any gene: 6. The CDR3 has 15 amino acids. The chain's CDR3 is CASSRTSGGRGTQYF. In nucleotides, the CDR3 is TGTGCCAGCAGCAGGACTAGCGGGGGGCGAGGTACGCAGTATTTT.

The chain is built from TRBV18 and TRBJ1-5; D is uncertain. V dropped 3 bases and J dropped 5 bases, with 11 bases sitting between them. CDR1 is KGHSH and CDR2 is LQKENI in the germline V gene. CDR3 length equals 14 residues. The CDR3 nucleotides are TGTGCCAGCTCACCTCGGAGGGCAGATCAGCCCCAGCATTTT. It is translated as CASSPRRADQPQHF.

As concerns this clonotype: A read error may explain this, as a much larger clone is one base away. CDR3 residues: CASSYWKNTEAFF. CDR3 coding DNA: TGTGCCAGCAGTTACTGGAAGAACACTGAAGCTTTCTTT. The chain couples TRBV6-5 to TRBJ1-1; D ambiguous. This CDR3 has 13 amino acids. Germline V lookup: CDR1 MNHEY, CDR2 SVGAGI. The ends were cut back, 1 base at V and 1 base at J, with 4 bases in the middle.

V gene TRBV20-1 combines with J gene TRBJ1-5; D is uncertain. With 0 bases removed from V and 4 bases from J, the gap between germline ends came to 19 bases. Germline CDR1 is DFQATT and CDR2 is SNEGSKA (reference sequence). There are 17 residues in the CDR3. The chain's CDR3 is CSARDLGYGIINQPQHF. The CDR3 bases are TGCAGTGCTAGAGATTTGGGTTATGGGATCATAAATCAGCCCCAGCATTTT.

This clonotype was recorded a few times. The CDR3 reads CSVGETREETQYF. The CDR3 bases are TGCAGCGTCGGGGAGACGAGGGAAGAGACCCAGTACTTC. The gene calls are TRBV29-1 and TRBJ2-5; TRBD2 might be the D (5 bases). CDR1 is SQVTM and CDR2 is ANQGSEA in the germline V gene. V lost 6 bases and J lost 3, with 14 bases in between. CDR3 length: 13 residues.

This clonotype appeared a few times. The rearrangement joins TRBV5-1 to TRBJ2-1, with 9 positions matching TRBD2. Germline CDR1 SGHRS, CDR2 YFSETQ. V trimming: 0 bases; J trimming: 8 bases; junction bases outside the gene matches: 6. This CDR3 region has 15 residues. CDR3 in DNA: TGCGCCAGCAGCTTGGGTAGCGGGAGTGTACATGAGCAGTTCTTC. Translation gives CASSLGSGSVHEQFF.

This clonotype was seen more than once but under ten times. The rearrangement joins TRBV7-9 to TRBJ2-7; D may be TRBD1 or TRBD2 (5 bases each). Between the trimmed V and J ends, which lost 5 bases and 6 bases, there was a span of 20 bases. The CDR3 has 15 residues. Per germline, CDR1 SEHNR and CDR2 FQNEAQ (reference sequence). The CDR3 protein is CASSPYGGHNGEQYF. In DNA, the CDR3 is TGTGCCAGCAGCCCATATGGGGGTCACAACGGCGAGCAGTACTTC.

This clonotype was detected a few times. V gene TRBV18 combines with J gene TRBJ2-3; TRBD1 aligns across 9 bases. The CDR3 spans 16 residues. The V gene end was trimmed by 6 bases and the J gene end by 6 bases; junction bases not matched to a gene: 13. CDR1 and CDR2 from the germline V gene are KGHSH and LQKENI. CDR3 bases: TGTGCCAGCTCGGTGACCGGGACAGGGATTTCGGATACGCAGTATTTT. It codes for CASSVTGTGISDTQYF.

This rearrangement joins TRBV5-1 to TRBJ2-5; no clear D gene. CDR3 length equals 12 residues. Trimming took off 7 bases at V and 3 bases at J, with 10 bases between the two ends. CDR1 and CDR2 (germline): SGHRS, YFSETQ. The CDR3 here is CASVGIEETQYF. The CDR3 DNA sequence: TGCGCCAGCGTGGGAATAGAAGAGACCCAGTACTTC.

This clonotype was counted a few times. The gene calls are TRBV5-1 and TRBJ2-2; 8 nucleotides agree with TRBD1. Germline CDR1 SGHRS, CDR2 YFSETQ. There are 15 residues in the CDR3. V lost 2 bases and J lost 2; bases outside the gene matches: 2. The CDR3 sequence: CASSFDRGNTGELFF. The DNA of the CDR3 is TGCGCCAGCAGCTTTGACAGGGGTAACACCGGGGAGCTGTTTTTT.

The chain recombines TRBV12-3 or TRBV12-4 with TRBJ1-2, with D uncertain. The CDR3 covers 13 residues. Between the trimmed V and J ends, which lost 3 bases and 7 bases, there was a span of 12 bases. DNA for the CDR3: TGTGCCAGCAGTTTGAGGTTACTAGGTGGCTACACCTTC. Protein: CASSLRLLGGYTF.

This clonotype was detected only a few times. The chain joins TRBV20-1 to TRBJ1-1; TRBD1 aligns across 7 bases. The CDR3 length is 14 residues. Germline loops: CDR1 DFQATT, CDR2 SNEGSKA (reference sequence). V shed 3 bases and J 2 bases; nucleotides not matched to a gene: 6. The CDR3: CSASSGGPNTEAFF. The DNA of the CDR3 is TGCAGTGCTAGCTCAGGGGGGCCCAACACTGAAGCTTTCTTT.

The table lists this clonotype with a few counts. The DNA of the CDR3 is TGCAGTGCCATCCTCCCGGGGGTACAGGCCAAAAACATTCAGTACTTC. It is translated as CSAILPGVQAKNIQYF. The genes are TRBV20-1 and TRBJ2-4, with D perhaps matching TRBD2 (6 bases). V lost 6 bases and J 1 base, leaving 19 bases between the germline ends. This CDR3 has 16 amino acids. The V gene's germline CDR1 is DFQATT and CDR2 SNEGSKA (reference sequence).

The CDR3 DNA sequence: TGTGCCAGCAGTTACTGGTTGGGCTTGGGAGAGCAGTTCTTC. It yields the protein CASSYWLGLGEQFF. The genes are TRBV6-5 and TRBJ2-1; D is unclear. This CDR3 has 14 amino acids. From germline, CDR1 is MNHEY and CDR2 SVGAGI. Trimming removed 1 base from V and 10 bases from J, with 14 bases in between.

J is TRBJ2-3 and V is TRBV4-2; TRBD2 agrees at 11 bases. The CDR3 has 16 residues. The V and J ends lost 4 bases and 1 base, in that order; junction bases with no gene match: 4. Germline lookup yields CDR1 LGHNA and CDR2 YNFKEQ. The CDR3 DNA is TGTGCCAGCAGCCTGAGGGGACTAGCGGGCACAGATACGCAGTATTTT. Its translation is CASSLRGLAGTDTQYF.

The chain combines TRBV5-1 with TRBJ2-5; 9 positions agree with TRBD2. The CDR3 contains 16 residues. V was pared by 1 base and J by 2 bases, with 6 bases of the junction left unmatched. The germline CDR1 and CDR2 sequences are SGHRS and YFSETQ. The CDR3 protein is CASSLYVAGGQETQYF. CDR3 in DNA: TGCGCCAGCAGCTTGTATGTGGCGGGGGGGCAAGAGACCCAGTACTTC.

The chain employs TRBV20-1 and TRBJ1-1; D is unclear. The germline V gene encodes CDR1 DFQATT and CDR2 SNEGSKA (reference sequence). The germline V and J ends were trimmed by 5 bases and 1 base, with 5 bases remaining between them. The CDR3 has 11 amino acids. Here the CDR3 DNA reads TGCAGTGCTTCGTCGAACACTGAAGCTTTCTTT. Translation: CSASSNTEAFF.